This T cell receptor beta chain was captured by sequencing in a study of human T cells and chemical hapten exposure. Remarks on this clonotype: Antigen specificity is unknown.

Notes on the study in general: There were significantly more large CDR3 similarity clusters among expanded TCRs than among controls.

The library put unique molecular identifiers onto individual cDNA molecules. TCRdb redid the calling of the RACE reads with MiXCR, one entry per CDR3 protein. This sample carries about 77,000 distinct CDR3 sequences, 11% to 15% of them seen once, and the ten largest clones take roughly 4.9%. Indicated time point: pre-sensitization, week 0. Treatment here: therapeutic diphenylcyclopropenone sensitization with weekly scalp DPC. The source was whole blood, collected in connection with sensitization to the hapten diphenylcyclopropenone (DPC). This TCR derives from a woman between 50 and 59 years old with alopecia areata. Some clones in this sample may be carry-over from other donors' samples.

The CDR3 reads CSVTSSYEQYF. CDR3 DNA: TGCAGCGTGACTAGTTCCTACGAGCAGTACTTC. J is TRBJ2-7 and V is TRBV29-1, with a weak D call TRBD2 (6 bases). This CDR3 has 11 residues. Germline CDR1 SQVTM, CDR2 ANQGSEA. Trimming removed 6 bases from V and 1 base from J, with 7 bases in between.